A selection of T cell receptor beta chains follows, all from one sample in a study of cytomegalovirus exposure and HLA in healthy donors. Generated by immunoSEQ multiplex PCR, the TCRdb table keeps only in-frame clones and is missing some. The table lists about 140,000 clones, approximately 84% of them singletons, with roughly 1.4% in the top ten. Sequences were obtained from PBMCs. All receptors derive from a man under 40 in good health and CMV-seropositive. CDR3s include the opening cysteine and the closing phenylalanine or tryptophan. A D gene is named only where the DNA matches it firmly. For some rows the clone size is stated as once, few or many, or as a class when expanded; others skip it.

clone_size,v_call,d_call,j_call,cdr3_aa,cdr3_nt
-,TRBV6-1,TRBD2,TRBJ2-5,CASSEERTSGRRKTQYF,TGTGCCAGCAGTGAAGAAAGGACTAGCGGGAGGAGAAAGACCCAGTACTTC
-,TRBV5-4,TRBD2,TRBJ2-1,CASSPTSGSFHEQFF,TGTGCCAGCAGCCCGACTAGCGGGAGTTTCCATGAGCAGTTCTTC
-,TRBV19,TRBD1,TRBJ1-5,CASNGGGTGVRGNQPQHF,TGTGCCAGTAACGGGGGTGGGACAGGGGTCAGGGGCAATCAGCCCCAGCATTTT
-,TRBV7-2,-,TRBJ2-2,CASRPGSTGELFF,TGTGCCAGCCGACCGGGGAGCACCGGGGAGCTGTTTTTT
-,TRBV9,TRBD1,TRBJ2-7,CASSPRAGGTYEQYF,TGTGCCAGCAGCCCCAGGGCAGGGGGTACCTACGAGCAGTACTTC
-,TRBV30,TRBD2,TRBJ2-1,CAWSVWRTSGGASDEQFF,TGTGCCTGGAGTGTATGGAGGACTAGCGGGGGGGCCAGCGATGAGCAGTTCTTC
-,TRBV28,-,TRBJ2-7,CASSLRGGNDYEQYF,TGTGCCAGCAGTCTCAGGGGAGGGAACGACTACGAGCAGTACTTC
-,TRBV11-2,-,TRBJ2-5,CASSLGIKETQYF,TGTGCCAGCAGCTTAGGTATTAAAGAGACCCAGTACTTC
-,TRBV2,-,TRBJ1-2,CASTIGGYYGYTF,TGTGCCAGCACCATCGGAGGATACTATGGCTACACCTTC
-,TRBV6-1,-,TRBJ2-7,CASSPNPGAGYEQYF,TGTGCCAGCAGCCCAAACCCGGGAGCGGGCTACGAGCAGTACTTC
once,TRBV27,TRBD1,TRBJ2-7,CASSPGVTGGRKYF,TGTGCCAGCAGTCCCGGGGTGACAGGGGGTAGGAAGTACTTC
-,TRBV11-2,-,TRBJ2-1,CASSYQNEQFF,TGTGCCAGCAGCTATCAAAATGAGCAGTTCTTC
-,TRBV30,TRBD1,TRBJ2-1,CASDRAYNEQFF,TGTGCCTCTGACAGGGCCTACAATGAGCAGTTCTTC
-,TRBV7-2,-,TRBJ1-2,CASSPPGGSNYGYTF,TGTGCCAGCAGCCCCCCGGGGGGGAGCAACTATGGCTACACCTTC
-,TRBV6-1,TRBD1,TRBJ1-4,CASSVGGGTTNEKLFF,TGTGCCAGCAGTGTTGGAGGGGGCACAACTAATGAAAAACTGTTTTTT
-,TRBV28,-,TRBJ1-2,CASSPDRFYGYTF,TGTGCCAGCAGTCCAGACAGATTCTATGGCTACACCTTC
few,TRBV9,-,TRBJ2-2,CASSSQVAGELFF,TGTGCCAGCAGCTCCCAGGTCGCCGGGGAGCTGTTTTTT
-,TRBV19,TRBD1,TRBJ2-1,CASLPGTGDYNEQFF,TGTGCCAGCCTACCCGGGACAGGCGACTACAATGAGCAGTTCTTC
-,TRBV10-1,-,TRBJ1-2,CASGDSHNGYTF,TGCGCCAGCGGGGACTCGCACAATGGCTACACCTTC
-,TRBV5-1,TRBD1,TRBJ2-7,CASSLARDRVTHEQYF,TGCGCCAGCAGCTTGGCCCGGGACAGGGTTACCCACGAGCAGTACTTC
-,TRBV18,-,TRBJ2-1,CASEGEQGPEQFF,TGTGCCAGCGAGGGGGAACAGGGCCCGGAGCAGTTCTTC
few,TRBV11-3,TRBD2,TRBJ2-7,CASSLGAGGQGYEQYF,TGTGCCAGCAGCTTAGGGGCGGGAGGCCAGGGATACGAGCAGTACTTC
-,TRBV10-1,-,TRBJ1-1,CASPSRRLGFVTEAFF,TGCGCCAGCCCAAGTAGGAGACTCGGCTTCGTAACTGAAGCTTTCTTT
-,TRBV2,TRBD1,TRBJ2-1,CASNVSPGTGENNEQFF,TGTGCCAGCAATGTAAGCCCGGGGACAGGGGAAAACAATGAGCAGTTCTTC
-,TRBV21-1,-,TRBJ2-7,CASSGFKLAESSYEQYF,TGTGCCAGCAGCGGCTTTAAACTAGCGGAGAGCTCCTACGAGCAGTACTTC
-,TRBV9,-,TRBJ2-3,CASSVGVDYTDTQYF,TGTGCCAGCAGCGTAGGGGTAGACTACACAGATACGCAGTATTTT
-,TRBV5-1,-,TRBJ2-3,CASSFGGASTDTQYF,TGCGCCAGCAGCTTTGGGGGGGCGAGCACAGATACGCAGTATTTT
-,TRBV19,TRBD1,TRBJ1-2,CASSPGTGYGYTF,TGTGCCAGTAGTCCTGGGACAGGCTATGGCTACACCTTC
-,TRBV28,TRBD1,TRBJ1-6,CASSLDRRPNNSPLHF,TGTGCCAGCAGTTTGGACAGGAGGCCAAATAATTCACCCCTCCACTTT
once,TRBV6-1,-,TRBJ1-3,CAGRREESGNTIYF,TGTGCCGGCAGGCGAGAGGAGTCTGGAAACACCATATATTTT
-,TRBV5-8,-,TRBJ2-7,CASSLEAGFEQYF,TGTGCCAGCAGCTTGGAGGCGGGGTTTGAGCAGTACTTC
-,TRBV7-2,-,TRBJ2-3,CASSPQGSGTDTQYF,TGTGCCAGCAGCCCCCAGGGGTCGGGCACAGATACGCAGTATTTT
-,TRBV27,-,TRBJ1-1,CASSLRGKAEAFF,TGTGCCAGCAGTTTAAGGGGGAAGGCTGAAGCTTTCTTT
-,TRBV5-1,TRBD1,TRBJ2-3,CASSNRYPQTGVNQQYF,TGCGCCAGCAGCAACAGATATCCTCAGACAGGGGTTAACCAGCAGTATTTT
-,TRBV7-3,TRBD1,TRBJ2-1,CASSLHPGQGADNEQFF,TGTGCCAGCAGCCTTCATCCGGGACAGGGGGCGGACAATGAGCAGTTCTTC
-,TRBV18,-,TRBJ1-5,CASSPGTPDSNQPQHF,TGTGCCAGCTCACCCGGGACACCAGATAGCAATCAGCCCCAGCATTTT
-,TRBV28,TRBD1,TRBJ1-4,CASSPLGQGREKLFF,TGTGCCAGCAGTCCCCTGGGACAGGGACGTGAAAAACTGTTTTTT
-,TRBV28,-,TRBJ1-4,CASSASRIGEKLFF,TGTGCCAGCAGTGCCTCCCGTATCGGTGAAAAACTGTTTTTT
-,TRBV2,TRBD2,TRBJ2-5,CASRISGGGLETQYF,TGTGCCAGCAGAATTAGCGGGGGAGGGTTGGAGACCCAGTACTTC
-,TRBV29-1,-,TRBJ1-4,CSVLLGGRGEKLFF,TGCAGCGTTCTACTTGGGGGCAGGGGCGAAAAACTGTTTTTT
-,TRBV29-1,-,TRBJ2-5,CSVDAGGSGETQYF,TGCAGCGTTGACGCCGGGGGAAGTGGTGAGACCCAGTACTTC